The 31 T cell receptor beta chains in this list originate from one sample, sequenced in a study of T cells in Graves' hyperthyroidism and ophthalmopathy. The CDR3 regions of TCR beta were amplified from RNA transcripts. An initial round of RT-PCR targeting the TCR CDR3 relied on the HTBI primer set. TCRdb re-called the multiplex PCR reads through MiXCR, storing one row per CDR3 protein. The profile shows around 340,000 distinct CDR3 sequences, approximately 17% of them singletons. The sample consisted of blood. The source is a man under 40 with Graves' hyperthyroidism.

Points on this clonotype: Since a much larger clone is just one base distant, this may be a read error. The V call is TRBV5-6, the J call TRBJ1-1; D uncertain. This CDR3 is built from 13 residues. The ends were cut back, 0 bases at V and 10 bases at J, with 13 bases in the middle. Per the germline V gene, CDR1 is SGHDT and CDR2 is YYEEEE. Written as DNA, the CDR3 is TGTGCCAGCAGCTTGGGGGAGGTTGCTGTAGCTTTCTTT. Protein sequence: CASSLGEVAVAFF. The complete variable domain, with remaining parts taken from reference TRBV5-6 and TRBJ1-1, reads DAGVTQSPTHLIKTRGQQVTLRCSPKSGHDTVSWYQQALGQGPQFIFQYYEEEERQRGNFPDRFSGHQFPNYSSELNVNALLLGDSALYLCASSLGEVAVAFFGQGTRLTVV.

With regard to this clonotype: A much larger clone differs by one base, so this may be a read error. The chain is built from TRBV7-2 and TRBJ2-1; 7 positions agree with TRBD2. The junction had 6 bases not matched to a gene; V was cut back by 1 base and J by 0 bases. Germline assignment: CDR1 SGHTA and CDR2 FQGNSA. The CDR3 has 17 residues. The CDR3 protein is CASSLDQGGSSYNEQFF. As DNA, the CDR3 is TGTGCCAGCAGCTTAGATCAGGGAGGGAGCTCCTACAATGAGCAGTTCTTC.

The chain joins TRBV2 to TRBJ2-7; weak D call: TRBD1 (6 bases). Per germline, CDR1 SNHLY and CDR2 FYNNEI. There are 15 residues in the CDR3. The V end lost 3 bases, the J end lost 7 bases, and 19 bases lay between the germline ends. The CDR3: CASSEDSFSSGEQYF. CDR3 bases: TGTGCCAGCAGTGAGGACAGTTTTTCTTCGGGAGAGCAGTACTTC.

This clonotype was detected many times. The CDR3 nucleotides are TGCAGTACCTCCAGGGGGGTAGCTGGAAACACCATATATTTT. Translation gives CSTSRGVAGNTIYF. The chain couples TRBV20-1 to TRBJ1-3; 7 bases are shared with TRBD1. V was clipped by 8 bases and J by 2 bases; unmatched bases: 9. CDR3 size: 14 residues. In germline, CDR1 is DFQATT, CDR2 SNEGSKA (reference sequence).

The V gene is TRBV12-3 or TRBV12-4, the J gene TRBJ2-7, with D unclear. With 3 bases removed from V and 5 bases from J, the gap between germline ends came to 5 bases. CDR3 length equals 11 residues. CDR3 in amino acids: CASSFRHEQYF. The CDR3 bases are TGTGCCAGCAGTTTCAGGCACGAGCAGTACTTC.

Only a few counts were recorded for this clonotype. One junction end does not reproduce the germline sequence, and a read error may be involved. The CDR3 loop reads CASNLVSLRGETQYF. The CDR3 DNA follows: TGTGCCAGCAACTTAGTTAGCCTTCGGGGTGAGACCCAGTACTTC. The V gene is TRBV7-9, the J gene TRBJ2-5; TRBD2 might be the D (5 bases). The CDR3 runs to 15 residues. Germline V lookup: CDR1 SEHNR, CDR2 FQNEAQ (reference sequence).

At least ten counts were recorded for this clonotype. The chain couples TRBV6-6 to TRBJ1-1, with 7 bases that match TRBD1. V dropped 2 bases and J dropped 2; count of bases not matched to a gene: 2. Germline V gene sequence: CDR1 MNHNY, CDR2 SVGAGI (reference sequence). The CDR3 is made up of 14 amino acids. Here the CDR3 DNA reads TGTGCCAGCAGTTACGGGGACAGCAACACTGAAGCTTTCTTT. It yields the protein CASSYGDSNTEAFF.

CDR3 residues: CASSQGFSTEAFF. The DNA for the CDR3 is TGTGCCAGCAGCCAAGGATTTAGCACTGAAGCTTTCTTT. The rearrangement joins TRBV3-1 to TRBJ1-1; D gene uncertain. The CDR3 runs to 13 residues. Germline V gives CDR1 LGHDT, CDR2 YNNKEL (reference sequence). Trimming cost V 1 base and J 4 bases, with 7 bases left between them.

This clonotype was counted at least ten times. The chain links TRBV30 to TRBJ1-1; maybe TRBD1 (5 bases). CDR3 size: 14 residues. Germline-derived CDR1 and CDR2 are GTSNPN and SVGIG (reference sequence). V was clipped by 3 bases and J by 0 bases, with 11 bases between them. The CDR3: CAWSSGTVNTEAFF. Here the CDR3 DNA reads TGTGCCTGGAGCTCCGGGACGGTGAACACTGAAGCTTTCTTT.

This clonotype was counted once. This clone may be a read error of a much larger clone one base away. This sequence joins TRBV20-1 and TRBJ2-1, with 7 bases fitting TRBD1. The CDR3 consists of 14 residues. Germline-derived CDR1 and CDR2 are DFQATT and SNEGSKA (reference sequence). CDR3 amino acids: CSARGQRAYNDQFF. In nucleotides, the CDR3 is TGCAGTGCTAGGGGACAGAGAGCCTACAATGACCAGTTCTTC.

In the case of this clonotype: A much bigger clone sits one base away, suggesting this may be a read error. The rearrangement joins TRBV6-1 to TRBJ2-3; 11 bases match TRBD2. Germline V gene sequence: CDR1 MNHNS, CDR2 SASEGT. The CDR3 spans 16 residues. V lost 6 bases to trimming and J lost 2 bases; unmatched junction nucleotides: 7. In DNA form, the CDR3 reads TGTGCCAGCAGAGATGGGACTAGCGGCATCACAGATACGCAGTATTTT. Translation gives CASRDGTSGITDTQYF.

The V call is TRBV19, the J call TRBJ2-1, with D unresolved. CDR1 and CDR2 from the germline V gene are LNHDA and SQIVND (reference sequence). V was trimmed by 1 base and J by 5 bases, leaving 9 bases between them. The CDR3 loop spans 14 amino acids. The CDR3 is CASSIVAPNNEQFF. The CDR3 DNA reads as TGTGCCAGTAGTATAGTGGCTCCAAACAATGAGCAGTTCTTC.

This clonotype was picked up many times. V and J are TRBV7-6 and TRBJ2-7; 12 nucleotides agree with TRBD1. Germline V gene sequence: CDR1 SGHVS, CDR2 FNYEAQ. The CDR3 is 17 amino acids. Trimming cost V 5 bases and J 7 bases; bases outside gene matches: 15. Here the CDR3 reads CASSTPNWGTGGSEQYF. The CDR3, as DNA: TGTGCCAGCAGCACTCCGAACTGGGGGACAGGGGGCTCAGAGCAGTACTTC.

The chain combines TRBV9 with TRBJ2-1, with 8 bases lining up with TRBD1. The CDR3 contains 15 residues. Trimming at V came to 2 bases and at J to 8 bases, leaving 9 bases not matched to a gene. CDR1 and CDR2 (germline): SGDLS, YYNGEE. The CDR3 nucleotides read TGTGCCAGCAGCGTGGAGCAGGGGGCGCCGGATGAGCAGTTCTTC. Protein product: CASSVEQGAPDEQFF.

The chain joins TRBV7-9 to TRBJ2-5, with 9 bases identical to TRBD1. The germline V gene has CDR1 SEHNR and CDR2 FQNEAQ (reference sequence). J lost 1 base, V lost 5 bases, and 5 bases had no gene match. The CDR3 spans 15 residues. The CDR3 sequence: CASSPRGQGQETQYF. As DNA, the CDR3 is TGTGCCAGCAGCCCCCGGGGACAGGGCCAAGAGACCCAGTACTTC.

This clonotype was counted ten times or more. The CDR3 nucleotides are TGTGCTAGTGGTTTGGTACTTCTTCGGTCCGACACCGGGGAGCTGTTTTTT. This gives the protein CASGLVLLRSDTGELFF. The rearrangement joins TRBV12-5 to TRBJ2-2; no clear D gene. Germline V CDR1 and CDR2: LGHNT, FRNRAP. The CDR3 covers 17 residues. Trimming pared 0 bases from V and 3 bases from J, leaving 14 bases between.

In its sample, this clonotype was seen many times. The J gene is TRBJ1-1, the V gene TRBV6-1, with TRBD1 identical over 8 bases. CDR3 length: 14 amino acids. Per germline, CDR1 MNHNS and CDR2 SASEGT. V lost 5 bases and J lost 4; bases outside the gene matches: 6. The CDR3 coding sequence is TGTGCCAGCAGTCGGCATACAGGGGGCACTGAAGCTTTCTTT. This encodes CASSRHTGGTEAFF.

This clonotype was seen only a few times. The CDR3 is CASSFSGTSAYNEQFF. The CDR3 DNA is TGTGCCAGCAGCTTCTCCGGGACTAGCGCTTACAATGAGCAGTTCTTC. J is TRBJ2-1 and V is TRBV11-2; 10 bases match TRBD2. The ends lost 3 bases at V and 4 bases at J; junction bases unmatched: 6. This CDR3 spans 16 amino acids. Germline CDR1 reads SGHAT; CDR2 reads FQNNGV.

Many counts were recorded for this clonotype. The chain carries TRBV30 and TRBJ1-2; unclear D gene. V lost 0 bases, J lost 2 bases, and 10 bases lay in between. Germline assignment: CDR1 GTSNPN and CDR2 SVGIG (reference sequence). There are 14 residues in the CDR3. The CDR3: CAWSVAGRNYGYTF. The CDR3 DNA sequence: TGTGCCTGGAGTGTAGCCGGGAGGAACTATGGCTACACCTTC.

The chain links TRBV11-2 to TRBJ1-6; TRBD1 is a possible D gene (5 bases). There are 12 residues in the CDR3. Germline-derived CDR1 and CDR2 are SGHAT and FQNNGV. V shed 7 bases and J shed 13 bases, with 14 bases lying between them. The CDR3 sequence: CASTGGERPLHF. The DNA for the CDR3 is TGTGCCAGCACCGGGGGGGAGCGTCCCCTCCACTTT.

This clonotype was recorded many times. V is TRBV6-1 and J is TRBJ2-3; 12 bases are shared with TRBD2. V trimming: 6 bases; J trimming: 5 bases; junction bases outside the gene matches: 9. This CDR3 has 16 residues. Per germline, CDR1 MNHNS and CDR2 SASEGT. CDR3 sequence reads: CASRLGLAGWGDTQYF. CDR3 nucleotide sequence: TGTGCCAGCAGACTCGGACTAGCGGGATGGGGAGATACGCAGTATTTT.

There are a few counts of this clonotype. V usage is TRBV19 and J usage is TRBJ2-2; 14 nucleotides align to TRBD2. CDR1 LNHDA and CDR2 SQIVND come from the germline V gene (reference sequence). The CDR3 has 20 residues. V was clipped by 7 bases and J by 0 bases; unmatched bases: 13. The CDR3 nucleotides are TGTGCCAGTATGGGGGCTTTAGGACTAGCGGGAGGTACGAACACCGGGGAGCTGTTTTTT. It encodes CASMGALGLAGGTNTGELFF.

This clonotype was counted only a few times. One end of the junction is discordant with germline, which a read error may explain. The chain has TRBV4-1 and TRBJ2-2; 10 bases map to TRBD2. Germline assignment: CDR1 MGHRA and CDR2 YSYEKL. This CDR3 comprises 16 residues. For the CDR3, the DNA is TGTGCCAGCAGCCAAGATGTAGCGGGGGGAGCCGGGGAGCTGTTTTTT. It yields the protein CASSQDVAGGAGELFF.

This chain uses TRBV5-1 with TRBJ2-2; TRBD1 aligns across 8 bases. The ends lost 4 bases at V and 3 bases at J; junction bases unmatched: 8. Per the germline V gene, CDR1 is SGHRS and CDR2 is YFSETQ. The CDR3 loop spans 16 amino acids. The CDR3 loop is CASSPPGTGHTGELFF. The CDR3 DNA reads TGCGCCAGCAGCCCCCCCGGGACAGGACACACCGGGGAGCTGTTTTTT.

This clonotype was recorded at least ten times. This chain joins TRBV28 and TRBJ1-1; D not certain. Trimming stripped 6 bases from V and 1 base from J, with 18 bases between. CDR3 length: 16 amino acids. Germline V gene lookup returns CDR1 MDHEN and CDR2 SYDVKM. CDR3 sequence: CASRSMDDAANTEAFF. The CDR3 region has the DNA TGTGCCAGCAGATCGATGGACGACGCCGCGAACACTGAAGCTTTCTTT.

This clonotype was counted many times. The V gene is TRBV7-2, the J gene TRBJ2-3; D is uncertain. The CDR3 is 14 amino acids. The V and J ends lost 2 bases and 0 bases respectively, with 6 bases between them. Per germline, CDR1 SGHTA and CDR2 FQGNSA. As DNA, the CDR3 is TGTGCCAGCAGCTTAACCCGTAGCACAGATACGCAGTATTTT. This encodes CASSLTRSTDTQYF. Looking up the rest from reference TRBV7-2 and TRBJ2-3 gives the full variable domain: GAGVSQSPSNKVTEKGKDVELRCDPISGHTALYWYRQSLGQGLEFLIYFQGNSAPDKSGLPSDRFSAERTGGSVSTLTIQRTQQEDSAVYLCASSLTRSTDTQYFGPGTRLTVL.

This clonotype came up many times. The CDR3 nucleotides are TGTGCCAGCAGCGCACTAGCACGACCCAACAATGAGCAGTTCTTC. Residues: CASSALARPNNEQFF. The chain employs TRBV11-3 and TRBJ2-1; TRBD2 might be the D (6 bases). Trimming stripped 5 bases from V and 5 bases from J, with 16 bases between. This CDR3 contains 15 residues. Germline V gene lookup returns CDR1 SGHNT and CDR2 YENEEA.

This clonotype has ten or more counts. The V gene is TRBV29-1, the J gene TRBJ2-3; a possible D gene is TRBD1 (5 bases). The germline V gene has CDR1 SQVTM and CDR2 ANQGSEA. V shed 6 bases and J shed 1 base, with 11 bases lying between them. There are 13 residues in the CDR3. CDR3 sequence reads: CSVTGRGTDTQYF. The CDR3 coding sequence is TGCAGCGTCACAGGTCGTGGCACAGATACGCAGTATTTT.

In this sample, this clonotype turned up once. The chain carries TRBV28 and TRBJ2-7, with TRBD1 matching 7 bases. CDR3 size: 13 residues. Trimming removed 8 bases from V and 5 bases from J; junction bases left unmatched: 9. CDR1 MDHEN and CDR2 SYDVKM come from the germline V gene. The CDR3 protein is CASCLQGTNEQYF. The CDR3 bases are TGTGCCAGCTGCTTACAGGGGACCAACGAGCAGTACTTC.

This clonotype was detected many times. The chain carries TRBV9 and TRBJ2-1; D might be TRBD1 (5 bases). The CDR3 runs 13 residues. CDR1 is SGDLS and CDR2 is YYNGEE in the germline V gene. With 0 bases removed from V and 6 bases from J, the gap between germline ends came to 7 bases. The CDR3 nucleotides read TGTGCCAGCAGCGTAGCTACAGGCAATGAGCAGTTCTTC. This translates into CASSVATGNEQFF.

The chain uses TRBV9 and TRBJ1-4; the D is unclear. The V gene's germline CDR1 is SGDLS and CDR2 YYNGEE. The V end lost 0 bases, the J end lost 0 bases, and 9 bases lay between the germline ends. This CDR3 region has 16 residues. CDR3 sequence reads: CASSVGISATNEKLFF. CDR3 nucleotides: TGTGCCAGCAGCGTAGGTATCTCTGCAACTAATGAAAAACTGTTTTTT.